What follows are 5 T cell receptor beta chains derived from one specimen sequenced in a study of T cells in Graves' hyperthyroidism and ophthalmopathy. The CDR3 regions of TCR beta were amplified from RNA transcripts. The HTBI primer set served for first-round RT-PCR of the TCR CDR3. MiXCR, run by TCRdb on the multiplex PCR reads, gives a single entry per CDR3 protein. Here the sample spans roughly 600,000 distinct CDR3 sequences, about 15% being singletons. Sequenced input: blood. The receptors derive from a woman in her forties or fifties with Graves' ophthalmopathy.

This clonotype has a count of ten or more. The chain's CDR3 is CASSLGAGNPYEQYF. As DNA, the CDR3 is TGTGCCAGCAGCTTAGGGGCTGGAAACCCCTACGAGCAGTACTTC. The chain carries TRBV7-2 and TRBJ2-7; D gene uncertain. Trimming took 1 base from V and 2 from J, leaving 12 bases between them. From germline, CDR1 is SGHTA and CDR2 FQGNSA. This CDR3 is built from 15 residues.

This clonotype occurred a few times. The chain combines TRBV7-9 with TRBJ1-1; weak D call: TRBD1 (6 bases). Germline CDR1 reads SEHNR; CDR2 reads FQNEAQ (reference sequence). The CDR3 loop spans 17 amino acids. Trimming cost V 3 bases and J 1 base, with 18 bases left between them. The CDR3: CASSFPTRTDPNTEAFF. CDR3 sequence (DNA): TGTGCCAGCAGCTTCCCCACCCGGACAGACCCGAACACTGAAGCTTTCTTT.

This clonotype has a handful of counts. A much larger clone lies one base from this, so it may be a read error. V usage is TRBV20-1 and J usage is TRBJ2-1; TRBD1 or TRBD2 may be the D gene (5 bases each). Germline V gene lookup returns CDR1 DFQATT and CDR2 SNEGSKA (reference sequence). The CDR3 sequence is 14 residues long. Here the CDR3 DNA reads TGCAGTGCTAGAGCGAGGGGCGACTACAATGAGCAGTCCTTC. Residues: CSARARGDYNEQSF.

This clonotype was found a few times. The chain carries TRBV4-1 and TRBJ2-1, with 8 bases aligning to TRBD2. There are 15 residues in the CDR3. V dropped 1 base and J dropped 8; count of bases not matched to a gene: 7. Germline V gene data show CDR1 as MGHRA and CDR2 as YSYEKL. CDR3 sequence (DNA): TGCGCCAGCAGCCAAGCTCCCCTCGGGGGGGATGAGCAGTTCTTC. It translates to CASSQAPLGGDEQFF.

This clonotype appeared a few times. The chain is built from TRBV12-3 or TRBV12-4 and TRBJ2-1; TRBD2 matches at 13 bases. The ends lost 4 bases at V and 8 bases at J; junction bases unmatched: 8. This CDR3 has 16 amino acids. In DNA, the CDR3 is TGTGCCAGCAGTTCCCTACTAGCGGGAGGGTTCGATGAGCAGTTCTTC. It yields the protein CASSSLLAGGFDEQFF.